These 31 T cell receptor beta chains share one sample of origin, sequenced in a study of blood T cells in healthy people across ages. Using a J-beta primer mix together with a sample-barcoded 5' primer, a second PCR was run for about 6 to 11 cycles. TCRdb analysed the 5' RACE reads with MiXCR anew, one entry per CDR3 protein. The sample holds approximately 900,000 distinct CDR3 sequences, 48% seen once. The sample comprised blood. The source of these receptors is a man aged 25-40 years in good health.

The CDR3 DNA is TGTGCCAGCAGATCCCGGGACACCATCACCGGGGAGCTGTTTTTT. This translates into CASRSRDTITGELFF. V usage is TRBV6-5 and J usage is TRBJ2-2; D might be TRBD1 (6 bases). The V end lost 6 bases, the J end lost 4 bases, and 15 bases lay between the germline ends. The CDR3 runs 15 residues. Germline V gene sequence: CDR1 MNHEY, CDR2 SVGAGI.

This clonotype was seen more than once but under ten times. The chain couples TRBV7-2 to TRBJ2-5; 10 positions agree with TRBD2. CDR1 is SGHTA and CDR2 is FQGNSA in the germline V gene. The CDR3 has 15 amino acids. Trimming took 1 base from V and 5 from J; bases not matched to a gene: 4. The CDR3, as DNA: TGTGCCAGCAGCTTAGAGGGGACTAGCGCCGAGACCCAGTACTTC. Amino acid sequence: CASSLEGTSAETQYF.

The CDR3 loop is CATSRGGEIEGYTF. In nucleotides, the CDR3 is TGTGCCACCAGCAGAGGGGGGGAAATTGAAGGCTACACCTTC. The genes are TRBV15 and TRBJ1-2; weak D call: TRBD1 (5 bases). Germline loops: CDR1 LNHNV, CDR2 YYDKDF (reference sequence). V lost 1 base to trimming and J lost 8 bases, with 14 bases between them. This CDR3 is 14 amino acids long.

The rearrangement joins TRBV29-1 to TRBJ2-7, with D possibly matching TRBD2 (5 bases). The CDR3 extends over 12 amino acids. CDR1 is SQVTM and CDR2 is ANQGSEA in the germline V gene. V was clipped by 4 bases and J by 2 bases, with 9 bases between them. CDR3 DNA sequence: TGCAGCGTTGCGTCCGGGACCTACGAGCAGTACTTC. Protein product: CSVASGTYEQYF.

In this sample, this clonotype turned up many times. This chain links TRBV27 with TRBJ2-7, with D maybe TRBD2 (6 bases). Germline lookup yields CDR1 MNHEY and CDR2 SMNVEV (reference sequence). The CDR3 is made up of 13 amino acids. Trimming removed 8 bases from V and 4 bases from J, with 15 bases in between. The CDR3 region has the DNA TGTGCCAGCCGTCGGGGGACCCAATACGAGCAGTACTTC. Its protein is CASRRGTQYEQYF.

This chain connects TRBV2 to TRBJ1-2, with a weak D call TRBD1 (5 bases). This CDR3 has 13 amino acids. V lost 7 bases and J lost 3, with 12 bases in between. CDR1 is SNHLY, CDR2 FYNNEI, per germline. CDR3 in amino acids: CASKVGGDYGYTF. The CDR3 DNA reads TGTGCCAGCAAGGTCGGGGGGGACTATGGCTACACCTTC.

CDR3 DNA: TGTGCCAGCAGTTACTCGGGACAGGGGACTGGAAACACCATATATTTT. This encodes CASSYSGQGTGNTIYF. This chain uses TRBV6-6 with TRBJ1-3; TRBD1 agrees at 10 bases. The CDR3 runs to 16 residues. Germline V gene lookup returns CDR1 MNHNY and CDR2 SVGAGI (reference sequence). Germline trimming cut 0 bases from V and 2 bases from J; bases unmatched to any gene: 1.

This clonotype was counted once. The chain joins TRBV12-3 or TRBV12-4 to TRBJ1-1; D unresolved. CDR3 size: 15 residues. V lost 5 bases to trimming and J lost 2 bases, with 15 bases between them. CDR3 DNA: TGTGCCAGCAGTACCACCTCGGTTACTAACACTGAAGCTTTCTTT. As protein: CASSTTSVTNTEAFF.

This clonotype turned up a few times. V and J are TRBV9 and TRBJ1-2, with D hard to call. Germline V gene data show CDR1 as SGDLS and CDR2 as YYNGEE. V lost 3 bases and J lost 0, with 18 bases in between. The CDR3 loop spans 17 amino acids. In DNA form, the CDR3 reads TGTGCCAGCAGCGCCCACATGCAAGGAACGCCTAACTATGGCTACACCTTC. Translation gives CASSAHMQGTPNYGYTF.

Comment on this clonotype: A much more abundant neighbour one base away suggests this may be a read error. The rearrangement uses TRBV7-2 and TRBJ2-3; D perhaps matches TRBD2 (5 bases). The CDR3 is made up of 15 amino acids. CDR1 is SGHTA, CDR2 FQGNSA, per germline. This CDR3 is CAGSKRLPSTDTQYF. CDR3 bases: TGTGCCGGCAGCAAGCGACTACCGAGCACAGATACGCAGTATTTT.

V usage is TRBV27 and J usage is TRBJ2-7; 8 bases line up with TRBD1. Germline assignment: CDR1 MNHEY and CDR2 SMNVEV (reference sequence). There are 14 residues in the CDR3. V was clipped by 3 bases and J by 5 bases; unmatched bases: 6. This chain's CDR3 is CASSFSGGHDEQYF. The DNA for the CDR3 is TGTGCCAGCAGTTTCTCAGGGGGCCACGACGAGCAGTACTTC.

This chain uses TRBV20-1 with TRBJ1-2, with D hard to call. V lost 0 bases and J lost 7, with 6 bases in between. Per germline, CDR1 DFQATT and CDR2 SNEGSKA (reference sequence). This CDR3 contains 11 residues. This CDR3 reads CSARDPGGYTF. The CDR3 region has the DNA TGCAGTGCTAGAGATCCGGGTGGCTACACCTTC.

The J gene is TRBJ1-4, the V gene TRBV3-1; TRBD1 aligns across 7 bases. The germline CDR1 and CDR2 sequences are LGHDT and YNNKEL (reference sequence). The CDR3 covers 15 residues. Trimming at V came to 0 bases and at J to 8 bases, leaving 6 bases not matched to a gene. The chain's CDR3 is CASSQDYRGPEKLFF. Here the CDR3 DNA reads TGTGCCAGCAGCCAAGATTACAGGGGACCGGAAAAACTGTTTTTT. The full variable domain, completed using reference TRBV3-1 and TRBJ1-4, is DTAVSQTPKYLVTQMGNDKSIKCEQNLGHDTMYWYKQDSKKFLKIMFSYNNKELIINETVPNRFSPKSPDKAHLNLHINSLELGDSAVYFCASSQDYRGPEKLFFGSGTQLSVL.

This clonotype was seen at least ten times. The chain carries TRBV7-9 and TRBJ2-7; D is unclear. The J call may be in error: the DNA end matches TRBJ2-3 better. Germline values: CDR1 SEHNR, CDR2 FQNEAQ (reference sequence). The CDR3 spans 11 residues. This CDR3 reads CASSLDGTQYF. The CDR3 nucleotides are TGTGCCAGCAGCTTAGATGGTACGCAGTATTTT.

This sequence joins TRBV5-1 and TRBJ1-2; D call uncertain. Per germline, CDR1 SGHRS and CDR2 YFSETQ. The CDR3 loop spans 14 amino acids. Trimming left V 0 bases short and J 4 bases short, with 10 bases between. CDR3 residues: CASSLDSTIYGYTF. CDR3 DNA: TGCGCCAGCAGCTTGGACAGCACTATCTATGGCTACACCTTC.

The chain joins TRBV7-9 to TRBJ2-5; 7 bases line up with TRBD2. CDR3 length: 15 amino acids. Germline trimming cut 3 bases from V and 2 bases from J; bases unmatched to any gene: 6. From germline, CDR1 is SEHNR and CDR2 FQNEAQ (reference sequence). CDR3 DNA: TGTGCCAGCAGCTTTGCTCTGGGGGGGCAAGAGACCCAGTACTTC. Protein sequence: CASSFALGGQETQYF.

This clonotype occurred a few times. The chain is built from TRBV27 and TRBJ2-7; D is undetermined. Germline CDR1 is MNHEY and CDR2 is SMNVEV (reference sequence). V was pared by 3 bases and J by 3 bases, with 15 bases between. There are 15 residues in the CDR3. The CDR3 sequence: CASSFTVAPNYEQYF. The CDR3 region has the DNA TGTGCCAGCAGTTTCACGGTCGCCCCGAACTACGAGCAGTACTTC.

CDR3 sequence: CASSVAPQSSYEQYF. The CDR3, as DNA: TGTGCCAGCAGCGTAGCCCCACAGAGCTCCTACGAGCAGTACTTC. The chain joins TRBV9 to TRBJ2-7; D ambiguous. Germline V lookup: CDR1 SGDLS, CDR2 YYNGEE. With 0 bases removed from V and 0 bases from J, the gap between germline ends came to 10 bases. The length of the CDR3 is 15 residues.

The chain employs TRBV29-1 and TRBJ2-7; 7 nucleotides match TRBD2. CDR3 length: 13 amino acids. Trimming cost V 1 base and J 2 bases; bases outside gene matches: 2. The V gene's germline CDR1 is SQVTM and CDR2 ANQGSEA. CDR3 loop: CSVEGAGAYEQYF. The CDR3 DNA is TGCAGCGTTGAAGGTGCGGGGGCCTACGAGCAGTACTTC.

The chain carries TRBV12-3 or TRBV12-4 and TRBJ2-1, with D perhaps assigned TRBD1 or TRBD2 (6 bases each). V lost 10 bases to trimming and J lost 7 bases, with 23 bases between them. This CDR3 spans 15 amino acids. The CDR3 protein is CATRDGGFGKNEQFF. CDR3 nucleotides: TGTGCCACCCGGGACGGGGGCTTCGGGAAGAATGAGCAGTTCTTC.

In DNA, the CDR3 is TGTGCCAGCAGTGGACGGACGGGTCAAGGACAGCCCCAGCATTTT. This codes for CASSGRTGQGQPQHF. This chain joins TRBV6-1 and TRBJ1-5; D call uncertain. The CDR3 is 15 residues long. Trimming removed 4 bases at V and 7 bases at J, with 17 bases between. Germline loops: CDR1 MNHNS, CDR2 SASEGT.

The chain has TRBV20-1 and TRBJ2-7; TRBD2 matches 9 bases. V was clipped by 4 bases and J by 1 base; unmatched bases: 8. The CDR3 is 15 amino acids. Per the germline V gene, CDR1 is DFQATT and CDR2 is SNEGSKA (reference sequence). The DNA for the CDR3 is TGCAGTGCTACTGATCTAGCGGGGCCTTCCTACGAGCAGTACTTC. Residues: CSATDLAGPSYEQYF.

The chain is built from TRBV9 and TRBJ2-1; a weak D match, TRBD2 (6 bases). Germline loops: CDR1 SGDLS, CDR2 YYNGEE. V lost 3 bases, J lost 2 bases, and 12 bases lay in between. This CDR3 has 15 amino acids. The CDR3, as DNA: TGTGCCAGCAGCGCCCTTAGCGGTACCTACAATGAGCAGTTCTTC. Translating gives CASSALSGTYNEQFF.

The rearrangement links TRBV5-6 to TRBJ2-7; D call uncertain. The J call is in doubt because the DNA end fits TRBJ2-5 better. Germline lookup yields CDR1 SGHDT and CDR2 YYEEEE. The CDR3 loop spans 14 amino acids. The CDR3 sequence is CASSKGRTTETQYF. The CDR3 bases are TGTGCCAGCAGCAAAGGGCGAACAACAGAGACCCAGTACTTC.

The chain employs TRBV9 and TRBJ2-3, with no clear D. In germline, CDR1 is SGDLS, CDR2 YYNGEE. This CDR3 spans 15 amino acids. V lost 0 bases and J 2 bases, leaving 10 bases between the germline ends. CDR3 DNA sequence: TGTGCCAGCAGCGTAGGACGATGGGACACAGATACGCAGTATTTT. This encodes CASSVGRWDTDTQYF.

This clonotype was detected only a few times. The V call is TRBV2, the J call TRBJ1-1; 9 bases are shared with TRBD1. Germline values: CDR1 SNHLY, CDR2 FYNNEI. The CDR3 runs to 13 residues. The V segment lost 10 bases and the J segment 5 bases; nucleotides outside the gene matches: 8. CDR3 sequence (DNA): TGTGCCACGTTAGAGACAGGGGGGACTGAAGCTTTCTTT. Its translation: CATLETGGTEAFF.

DNA of the CDR3: TGTGCCAGCACCTCGGGCGGGGGGACCGGGGAGCTGTTTTTT. It translates to CASTSGGGTGELFF. This rearrangement joins TRBV6-1 to TRBJ2-2; 8 bases align to TRBD2. V lost 7 bases to trimming and J lost 5 bases; unmatched junction nucleotides: 6. The CDR3 sequence is 14 residues long. In germline, CDR1 is MNHNS, CDR2 SASEGT.

V usage is TRBV27 and J usage is TRBJ1-6; D unclear. The CDR3 covers 20 residues. Trimming pared 5 bases from V and 0 bases from J, leaving 23 bases between. Germline V gives CDR1 MNHEY, CDR2 SMNVEV (reference sequence). The CDR3 spells CASSPMGWSPRSSYNSPLHF. The CDR3 nucleotides read TGTGCCAGCAGTCCCATGGGGTGGAGCCCGCGAAGCTCCTATAATTCACCCCTCCACTTT.

The V and J genes are TRBV4-1 and TRBJ1-2; D gene uncertain. This CDR3 contains 16 residues. Per germline, CDR1 MGHRA and CDR2 YSYEKL. The V and J ends lost 0 bases and 4 bases respectively, with 15 bases between them. CDR3 sequence: CASSQDPGGISYGYTF. For the CDR3, the DNA is TGCGCCAGCAGCCAAGATCCAGGCGGAATAAGCTATGGCTACACCTTC.

This chain links TRBV7-9 with TRBJ1-6; D is unresolved. Germline lookup yields CDR1 SEHNR and CDR2 FQNEAQ (reference sequence). Trimming removed 5 bases at V and 12 bases at J, with 17 bases between. The CDR3 covers 14 residues. The CDR3 DNA sequence: TGTGCCAGCAGCGATAAGGCCGGGTTGGGACCCCTCCACTTT. Translated: CASSDKAGLGPLHF.

This clonotype was detected a few times. This chain links TRBV4-1 with TRBJ1-2; no firm D call. Looked up from germline, CDR1 is MGHRA and CDR2 is YSYEKL. The CDR3 extends over 15 amino acids. V shed 1 base and J shed 7 bases, with 16 bases lying between them. DNA for the CDR3: TGCGCCAGCAGCCAAGGTCAGTGGACCGCGTCTGGCTACACCTTC. The encoded protein is CASSQGQWTASGYTF.